Sequencing of this T cell receptor beta chain was carried out in a study of CD8 T cells in ankylosing spondylitis. Findings and caveats of the study: Within matched ankylosing spondylitis synovial fluid, disease-linked clones were reportedly significantly enriched. Earlier reports found some motif variants in synovial fluid and blood in reactive arthritis. Disease-linked clones had a CD8+ phenotype and relatively low frequency in peripheral blood. Ankylosing spondylitis blood appeared to be characterized by a TCR beta motif of under 10 highly homologous variants.

As concerns this clonotype: The antigen remains unidentified.

Quantitative 5'-RACE was performed with molecular barcodes, and it yielded the TCR beta libraries. TCRdb re-derived calls from the 5' RACE reads in MiXCR, one entry per CDR3 protein. The sample has some 800,000 distinct CDR3 sequences, around 11% seen once; the top ten hold around 0.51%. The specimen was blood, either unsorted or a sorted T cell fraction (not recorded which). This TCR was sampled from a male donor with ankylosing spondylitis.

CDR3 sequence (DNA): TGTGCCAGCAGTCGCAGCAGGGGACGGTACGAGCAGTACTTC. Translation gives CASSRSRGRYEQYF. The chain uses TRBV6-1 and TRBJ2-7; D might be TRBD1 (6 bases). Trimming took 5 bases from V and 4 from J, leaving 15 bases between them. From germline, CDR1 is MNHNS and CDR2 SASEGT. This CDR3 is built from 14 residues.